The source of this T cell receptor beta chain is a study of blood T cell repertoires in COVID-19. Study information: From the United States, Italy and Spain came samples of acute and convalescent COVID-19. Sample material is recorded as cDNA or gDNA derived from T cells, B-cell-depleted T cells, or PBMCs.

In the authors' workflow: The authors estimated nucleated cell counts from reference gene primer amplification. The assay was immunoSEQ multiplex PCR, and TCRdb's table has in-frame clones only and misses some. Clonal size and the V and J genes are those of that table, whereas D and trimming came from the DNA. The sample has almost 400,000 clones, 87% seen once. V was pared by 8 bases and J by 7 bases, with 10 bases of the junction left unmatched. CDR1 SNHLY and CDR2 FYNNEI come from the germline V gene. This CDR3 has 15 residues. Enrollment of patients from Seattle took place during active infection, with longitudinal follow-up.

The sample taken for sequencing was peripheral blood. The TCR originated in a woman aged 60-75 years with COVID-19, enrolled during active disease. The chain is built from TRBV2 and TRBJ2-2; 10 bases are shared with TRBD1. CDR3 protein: CASGMTGGEGGELFF. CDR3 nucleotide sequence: TGTGCCAGCGGGATGACAGGGGGCGAAGGCGGGGAGCTGTTTTTT.